Listed below are T cell receptor beta chains from one sample, sequenced in a study of memory CD4+ T cells and cytomegalovirus serostatus. Sequencing was performed with immunoSEQ multiplex PCR; in TCRdb, only in-frame clones are kept and a portion is missing. The sample shows more than 55,000 clones, around 83% of them seen only once. Sequencing used memory CD4+ T cells from blood. These receptors were collected from an adult in good health and CMV-seronegative. The CDR3 runs from the conserved cysteine through the conserved F or W. The D gene is left open where the match is weak. Rows may omit the clone size; those that give it use once, few, many or a size class.

abundance	v_gene	d_gene	j_gene	CDR3aa	CDR3nt
few	TRBV11-2	.	TRBJ1-3	CASSPISGNGNTIYF	TGTGCCAGCAGCCCCATTTCGGGTAACGGAAACACCATATATTTT
.	TRBV2	TRBD1	TRBJ2-7	CTSSDRAHSYEQYF	TGTACCAGCAGTGACAGGGCCCATTCCTACGAGCAGTACTTC
.	TRBV5-1	TRBD2	TRBJ2-5	CASSLTSAQETQYF	TGCGCCAGCAGCTTGACTAGCGCCCAAGAGACCCAGTACTTC
few	TRBV19	.	TRBJ1-6	CASSIGQAFGSPLHF	TGTGCCAGTAGTATAGGACAGGCCTTCGGTTCACCCCTCCACTTT
.	TRBV6-6	TRBD2	TRBJ2-7	CASSSGGLYEQYF	TGTGCCAGCAGCTCGGGAGGGTTATACGAGCAGTACTTC
.	TRBV7-9	.	TRBJ2-5	CASSSLGRGQETQYF	TGTGCCAGCAGCTCGCTGGGTCGGGGCCAAGAGACCCAGTACTTC
.	TRBV6-1	.	TRBJ1-1	CASSDLGENTEAFF	TGTGCCAGCAGTGACCTCGGAGAGAACACTGAAGCTTTCTTT
.	TRBV5-4	TRBD1	TRBJ1-2	CASSRGGEGYGYTF	TGTGCCAGCAGCAGAGGGGGCGAGGGCTATGGCTACACCTTC
.	TRBV11-2	TRBD1	TRBJ1-4	CASSPRQGGAQHEKLFF	TGTGCCAGCAGCCCCAGACAGGGGGGGGCCCAACATGAAAAACTGTTTTTT
few	TRBV11-2	TRBD1	TRBJ2-7	CASSWGTGVSYEQYF	TGTGCCAGCAGCTGGGGGACAGGGGTCTCCTACGAGCAGTACTTC
.	TRBV6-1	TRBD2	TRBJ2-5	CASNPAGAQETQYF	TGTGCCAGCAACCCAGCGGGAGCGCAAGAGACCCAGTACTTC
.	TRBV7-8	.	TRBJ1-2	CASSSPGRTNLNYGYTF	TGTGCCAGCAGCTCCCCTGGACGGACGAACCTTAACTATGGCTACACCTTC
.	TRBV4-1	TRBD1	TRBJ1-2	CASSQGTTGAYGYTF	TGCGCCAGCAGCCAAGGGACCACAGGGGCCTATGGCTACACCTTC
.	TRBV6-5	.	TRBJ1-6	CASSSQGLGTNSPLHF	TGTGCCAGCAGTTCCCAGGGTCTTGGTACTAATTCACCCCTCCACTTT
.	TRBV11-2	.	TRBJ2-4	CASSKLTESAKNIQYF	TGTGCCAGCAGCAAACTGACAGAATCCGCCAAAAACATTCAGTACTTC
.	TRBV6-5	.	TRBJ1-4	CASSLLTGAPNEKLFF	TGTGCCAGCAGTTTACTCACCGGGGCACCGAATGAAAAACTGTTTTTT
.	TRBV19	TRBD2	TRBJ2-3	CASSPSLAGGTDTQYF	TGTGCCAGTAGTCCATCACTAGCGGGGGGCACGGATACGCAGTATTTT
once	TRBV18	TRBD1	TRBJ2-2	CASSPMYRGPSTGELFF	TGTGCCAGCTCACCAATGTACAGGGGGCCGAGCACCGGGGAGCTGTTTTTT
.	TRBV11-2	.	TRBJ2-2	CASSPRPNTGELFF	TGTGCCAGCAGCCCCCGGCCGAACACCGGGGAGCTGTTTTTT
.	TRBV18	TRBD1	TRBJ1-1	CASSPPRTGGMNTEAFF	TGTGCCAGCTCACCACCTAGGACAGGGGGGATGAACACTGAAGCTTTCTTT
.	TRBV10-3	.	TRBJ2-3	CAISEGGSGTDTQYF	TGTGCCATCAGTGAGGGGGGTAGCGGCACAGATACGCAGTATTTT
.	TRBV28	TRBD1	TRBJ1-5	CASRTAGTDLYSNQPQHF	TGTGCCAGCAGAACCGCCGGGACAGACCTTTATAGCAATCAGCCCCAGCATTTT
.	TRBV28	.	TRBJ1-3	CASSPFGDSSGNTIYF	TGTGCCAGCAGCCCCTTTGGGGATAGCTCTGGAAACACCATATATTTT
.	TRBV6-1	.	TRBJ2-2	CASSGRQTTGELFF	TGTGCCAGCAGTGGACGACAGACAACCGGGGAGCTGTTTTTT
.	TRBV28	.	TRBJ1-3	CASTGGSGNTIYF	TGTGCCAGCACCGGGGGTTCCGGAAACACCATATATTTT
.	TRBV2	.	TRBJ1-6	CASSSTGSPLHF	TGTGCCAGCAGTTCCACAGGGTCACCCCTCCACTTT
.	TRBV14	.	TRBJ1-3	CASSQAVRTSGNTIYF	TGTGCCAGCAGCCAAGCTGTGCGGACCTCTGGAAACACCATATATTTT
once	TRBV18	.	TRBJ2-1	CASSPPGSSYNEQFF	TGTGCCAGCTCACCACCGGGGAGCTCCTACAATGAGCAGTTCTTC
.	TRBV28	TRBD1	TRBJ1-2	CAIQQGNYGYTF	TGTGCCATCCAACAGGGGAACTATGGCTACACCTTC
.	TRBV7-9	.	TRBJ1-2	CASSYRDTRYGYTF	TGTGCCAGCAGCTACCGGGACACCCGCTATGGCTACACCTTC
few	TRBV4-1	.	TRBJ1-1	CASSQVGSGPTRNTEAFF	TGCGCCAGCAGCCAAGTCGGTTCAGGACCAACACGGAACACTGAAGCTTTCTTT
.	TRBV7-9	.	TRBJ2-2	CASSFPTGELFF	TGTGCCAGCAGCTTCCCGACCGGGGAGCTGTTTTTT
.	TRBV5-1	TRBD2	TRBJ2-3	CASSPQAGGPSDTQYF	TGCGCCAGCAGCCCCCAAGCGGGAGGGCCATCAGATACGCAGTATTTT
.	TRBV28	.	TRBJ2-7	CASSFLSSYEQYF	TGTGCCAGCAGTTTTTTAAGCTCCTACGAGCAGTACTTC
.	TRBV5-1	.	TRBJ1-2	CATRPPNGGYTF	TGCGCCACCCGTCCTCCTAATGGTGGCTACACCTTC
.	TRBV2	.	TRBJ2-6	CASSIEENSGANVLTF	TGTGCCAGCAGCATAGAAGAAAACTCTGGGGCCAACGTCCTGACTTTC
few	TRBV19	TRBD1	TRBJ1-2	CASSIGTGGSNYGYTF	TGTGCCAGTAGTATAGGGACAGGGGGTTCTAACTATGGCTACACCTTC
.	TRBV11-2	TRBD1	TRBJ1-5	CASRKQGSNQPQHF	TGTGCCAGCAGAAAACAGGGGAGCAATCAGCCCCAGCATTTT
.	TRBV13	.	TRBJ2-1	CASSSEGAWDEQFF	TGTGCCAGCAGCTCTGAGGGTGCATGGGATGAGCAGTTCTTC
.	TRBV2	.	TRBJ2-7	CASTLDRYYEQYF	TGTGCCAGCACCCTCGACAGATACTACGAGCAGTACTTC
.	TRBV15	.	TRBJ1-5	CATSRTTGKDQPQHF	TGTGCCACCAGCAGAACCACAGGGAAAGATCAGCCCCAGCATTTT